This T cell receptor (beta chain) derives from a study of blood T cell repertoires in COVID-19. On the study more broadly: Donors in the United States, Italy and Spain gave samples during acute or convalescent COVID-19. The analysed material was cDNA or gDNA that came from T cells, B-cell-depleted T cells, or PBMCs.

The CDR3 loop spans 12 amino acids. Germline V gives CDR1 LNHNV, CDR2 YYDKDF (reference sequence). The ends were cut back, 6 bases at V and 8 bases at J, with 13 bases in the middle. Per the study methods: From reference gene primer amplification, estimates of nucleated cell counts were derived. Only in-frame clones appear in the TCRdb table, and some are missing; sequencing was by immunoSEQ multiplex PCR. V and J calls and clone size are those listed in that table; D and trimming were worked out from the DNA. The sample includes around 320,000 clones, around 88% of them seen just once. V gene TRBV15 combines with J gene TRBJ1-2, with D possibly being TRBD1 (6 bases). The source is a woman under 40 who had recovered from COVID-19. Sequenced input: peripheral blood. CDR3 bases: TGTGCCACCAGTAAGGACAGAGAAGGCTACACCTTC. It encodes CATSKDREGYTF.